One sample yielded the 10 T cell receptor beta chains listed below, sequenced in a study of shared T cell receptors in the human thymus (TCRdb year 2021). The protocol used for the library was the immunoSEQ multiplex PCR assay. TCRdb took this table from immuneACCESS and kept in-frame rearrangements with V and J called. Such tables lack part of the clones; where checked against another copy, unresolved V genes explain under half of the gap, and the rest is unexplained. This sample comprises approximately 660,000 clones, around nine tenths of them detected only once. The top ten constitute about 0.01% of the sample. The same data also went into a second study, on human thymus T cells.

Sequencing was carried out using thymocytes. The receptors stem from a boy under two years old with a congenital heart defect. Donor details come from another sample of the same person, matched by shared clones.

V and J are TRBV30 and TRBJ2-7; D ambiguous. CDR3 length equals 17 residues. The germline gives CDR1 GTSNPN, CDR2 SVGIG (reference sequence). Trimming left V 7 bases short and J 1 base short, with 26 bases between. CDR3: CAFHGDPKDFLSYEQYF. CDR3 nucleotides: TGTGCCTTCCATGGAGACCCCAAAGACTTTCTTTCCTACGAGCAGTACTTC.

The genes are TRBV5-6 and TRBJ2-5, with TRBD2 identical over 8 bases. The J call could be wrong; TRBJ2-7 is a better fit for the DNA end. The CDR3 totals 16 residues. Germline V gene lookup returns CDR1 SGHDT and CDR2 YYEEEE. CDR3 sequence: CASSVLRAGGRYEQYF. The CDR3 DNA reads TGTGCCAGCAGCGTACTTCGGGCGGGAGGAAGGTACGAGCAGTACTTC.

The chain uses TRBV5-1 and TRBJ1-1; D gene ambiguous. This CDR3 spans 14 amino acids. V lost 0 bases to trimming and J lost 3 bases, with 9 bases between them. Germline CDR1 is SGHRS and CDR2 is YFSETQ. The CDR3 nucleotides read TGCGCCAGCAGCTTGGACCCAGGTCACACTGAAGCTTTCTTT. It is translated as CASSLDPGHTEAFF.

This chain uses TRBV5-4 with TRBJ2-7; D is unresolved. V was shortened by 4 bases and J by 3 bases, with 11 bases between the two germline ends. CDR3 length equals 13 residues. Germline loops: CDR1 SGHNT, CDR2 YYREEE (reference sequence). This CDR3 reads CASSLRSGYEQYF. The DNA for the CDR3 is TGTGCCAGCAGCCTTCGGAGTGGCTACGAGCAGTACTTC.

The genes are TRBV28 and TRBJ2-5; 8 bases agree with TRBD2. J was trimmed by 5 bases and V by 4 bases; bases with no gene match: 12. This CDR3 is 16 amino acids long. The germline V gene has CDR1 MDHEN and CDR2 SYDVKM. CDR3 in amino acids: CASSSMTRGVGETQYF. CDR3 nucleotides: TGTGCCAGCAGTTCAATGACGCGGGGGGTTGGGGAGACCCAGTACTTC.

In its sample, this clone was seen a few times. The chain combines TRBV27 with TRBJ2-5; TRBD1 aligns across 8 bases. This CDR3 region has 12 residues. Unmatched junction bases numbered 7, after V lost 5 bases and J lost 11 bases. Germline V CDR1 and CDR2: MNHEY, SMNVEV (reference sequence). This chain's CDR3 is CASSPGGQEQYF. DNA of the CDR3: TGTGCCAGCAGTCCCGGGGGACAGGAGCAGTACTTC.

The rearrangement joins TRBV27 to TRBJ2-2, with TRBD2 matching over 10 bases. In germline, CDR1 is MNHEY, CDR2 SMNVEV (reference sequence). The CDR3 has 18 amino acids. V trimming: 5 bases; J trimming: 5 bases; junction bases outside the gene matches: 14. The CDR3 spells CASSRYSLAGGWTGELFF. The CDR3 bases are TGTGCCAGCAGTCGGTATTCATTAGCGGGAGGTTGGACCGGGGAGCTGTTTTTT.

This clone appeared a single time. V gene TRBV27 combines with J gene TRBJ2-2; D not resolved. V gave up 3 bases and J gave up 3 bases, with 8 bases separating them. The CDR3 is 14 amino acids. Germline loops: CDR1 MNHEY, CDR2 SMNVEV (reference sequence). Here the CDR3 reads CASSLSIHTGELFF. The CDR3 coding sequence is TGTGCCAGCAGTTTGAGCATTCACACCGGGGAGCTGTTTTTT.

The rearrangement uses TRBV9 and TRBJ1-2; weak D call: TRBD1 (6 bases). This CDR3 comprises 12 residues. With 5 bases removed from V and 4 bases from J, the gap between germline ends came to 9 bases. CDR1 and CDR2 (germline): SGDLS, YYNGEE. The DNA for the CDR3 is TGTGCCAGCAGAGACAGGCTCTATGGCTACACCTTC. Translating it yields CASRDRLYGYTF.

The CDR3 DNA is TGTGCCAGCAGCTTCGGACAGAGGTTTAACACTGAAGCTTTCTTT. This sequence encodes CASSFGQRFNTEAFF. The chain carries TRBV11-3 and TRBJ1-1, with TRBD1 as a possible D gene (6 bases). This CDR3 contains 15 residues. Germline lookup yields CDR1 SGHNT and CDR2 YENEEA. V lost 3 bases and J 2 bases, leaving 13 bases between the germline ends.